This T cell receptor (beta chain) was sequenced during a study of shared T cell receptors in the human thymus. This clone was seen once. The table came from immunoSEQ multiplex PCR; TCRdb's copy has only in-frame clones and leaves some out. Seen here are under 850,000 clones, over 75% observed once, and the top ten hold 0.0085% to 0.012%. V gave up 0 bases and J gave up 1 base; unmatched junction bases: 4. This CDR3 spans 16 amino acids. Germline V lookup: CDR1 MGHDK, CDR2 SYGVNS. The same data also contributed to another study, on human thymus T cells. That paper adds: There were highly overlapping thymic repertoires among unrelated individuals, as related research reported.

The source material was thymocytes. The sequence came from a boy in the first two years of life with a congenital heart defect. The chain links TRBV25-1 to TRBJ2-3; 7 bases match TRBD2. The CDR3 sequence: CASSEYSGGRTDTQYF. The CDR3 bases are TGTGCCAGCAGTGAATACTCGGGAGGACGCACAGATACGCAGTATTTT.